Below are 21 T cell receptor beta chains sequenced from a single sample in a study of early stage breast cancer tumors. Method: immunoSEQ multiplex PCR; TCRdb's copy keeps in-frame clones and lacks some. The sample includes under 30,000 clones, about 70% of them seen just once. The sequencing sample was made of blood. The receptors originated from a person aged 50-59 years with breast cancer.

This chain connects TRBV18 to TRBJ1-2; possible D gene TRBD1, 6 bases. This CDR3 has 15 residues. V was trimmed by 3 bases and J by 3 bases, leaving 14 bases between them. Germline V gives CDR1 KGHSH, CDR2 LQKENI. The CDR3: CASSPLTGFDYGYTF. The CDR3, as DNA: TGTGCCAGCTCACCGCTGACAGGTTTTGACTATGGCTACACCTTC.

This clone turned up a few times. The chain uses TRBV7-9 and TRBJ1-1; D not certain. This CDR3 has 13 residues. Per germline, CDR1 SEHNR and CDR2 FQNEAQ (reference sequence). Trimming took 5 bases from V and 2 from J, leaving 9 bases between them. The CDR3 bases are TGTGCCAGCAGCGAGGACCCTAACACTGAAGCTTTCTTT. Translated: CASSEDPNTEAFF.

This clone was counted between two and nine times. The gene calls are TRBV11-2 and TRBJ1-3; tentatively, D is TRBD1 (5 bases). The CDR3 loop spans 17 amino acids. The V end was cut by 0 bases, the J end by 0 bases, with 12 bases between. Germline CDR1 reads SGHAT; CDR2 reads FQNNGV. The CDR3 loop is CASSLDYMTVSGNTIYF. The CDR3 region has the DNA TGTGCCAGCAGCTTAGATTATATGACAGTCTCTGGAAACACCATATATTTT.

The rearrangement uses TRBV7-6 and TRBJ2-2, with 9 bases that match TRBD1. V trimming: 2 bases; J trimming: 7 bases; junction bases outside the gene matches: 14. The germline CDR1 and CDR2 sequences are SGHVS and FNYEAQ. This CDR3 comprises 18 residues. CDR3 loop: CASSLNPSGTGTIGELFF. The CDR3 DNA sequence: TGTGCCAGCAGCTTAAACCCTTCCGGGACAGGGACGATCGGGGAGCTGTTTTTT. Full variable domain (rest looked up from reference TRBV7-6 and TRBJ2-2): GAGVSQSPRYKVTKRGQDVALRCDPISGHVSLYWYRQALGQGPEFLTYFNYEAQQDKSGLPNDRFSAERPEGSISTLTIQRTEQRDSAMYRCASSLNPSGTGTIGELFFGEGSRLTVL.

The CDR3 spells CASSDSVGGYTF. CDR3 coding DNA: TGTGCCAGCTCGGACAGTGTGGGTGGCTACACCTTC. The chain has TRBV18 and TRBJ1-2; D might be TRBD1 (6 bases). Trimming cost V 6 bases and J 7 bases, with 12 bases left between them. CDR1 and CDR2 (germline): KGHSH, LQKENI. The CDR3 is 12 amino acids.

This clone was seen just once. The chain has TRBV18 and TRBJ2-3; 7 bases line up with TRBD1. Germline CDR1 KGHSH, CDR2 LQKENI. The CDR3 extends over 15 amino acids. Trimming cost V 2 bases and J 2 bases; bases outside gene matches: 4. Written as DNA, the CDR3 is TGTGCCAGCTCACCAGGCAGGGGGAACACAGATACGCAGTATTTT. This encodes CASSPGRGNTDTQYF.

Notes on this clone: The same CDR3 can be traced to other DNA sequences in this sample. The chain is built from TRBV19 and TRBJ2-7; possible D gene TRBD1, 6 bases. Germline-derived CDR1 and CDR2 are LNHDA and SQIVND (reference sequence). V was cut by 3 bases and J by 2 bases, with 11 bases left in between. This CDR3 comprises 14 residues. The CDR3 region has the DNA TGTGCCAGTAGTATGGGACAAGGGGCCTACGAGCAGTACTTC. This encodes CASSMGQGAYEQYF.

Of note for this clone: Within the sample, other DNA sequences also encode this same CDR3. This chain uses TRBV28 with TRBJ2-6; D gene ambiguous. Germline loops: CDR1 MDHEN, CDR2 SYDVKM. This CDR3 is built from 15 residues. The ends were cut back, 1 base at V and 0 bases at J, with 4 bases in the middle. The CDR3 region is CASSLSSSGANVLTF. In nucleotides, the CDR3 is TGTGCCAGCAGTTTATCAAGCTCTGGGGCCAACGTCCTGACTTTC. Supplemented by reference TRBV28 and TRBJ2-6, the full variable domain reads DVKVTQSSRYLVKRTGEKVFLECVQDMDHENMFWYRQDPGLGLRLIYFSYDVKMKEKGDIPEGYSVSREKKERFSLILESASTNQTSMYLCASSLSSSGANVLTFGAGSRLTVL.

The V and J genes are TRBV7-9 and TRBJ1-1; no clear D gene. In germline, CDR1 is SEHNR, CDR2 FQNEAQ (reference sequence). CDR3 length: 13 residues. Trimming pared 7 bases from V and 0 bases from J, leaving 9 bases between. CDR3 nucleotides: TGTGCCAGCAACCCGCACCTGAACACTGAAGCTTTCTTT. This translates into CASNPHLNTEAFF.

The rearrangement joins TRBV7-2 to TRBJ2-1; D is undetermined. The length of the CDR3 is 13 residues. Trimming shortened V by 6 bases and J by 0 bases, and 6 bases separated the two germline ends. In germline, CDR1 is SGHTA, CDR2 FQGNSA. DNA of the CDR3: TGTGCCAGCAGGCAAAGCTCCTACAATGAGCAGTTCTTC. Translating it yields CASRQSSYNEQFF.

The chain employs TRBV5-6 and TRBJ2-7, with D possibly matching TRBD2 (6 bases). Trimming removed 2 bases at V and 4 bases at J, with 13 bases between. Germline V lookup: CDR1 SGHDT, CDR2 YYEEEE. The CDR3 totals 14 residues. The CDR3 DNA is TGTGCCAGCAGCTTTGGGCGGGGTGTGTACGAGCAGTACTTC. This codes for CASSFGRGVYEQYF.

This clone has just one count. V usage is TRBV19 and J usage is TRBJ2-1; TRBD1 matches 11 bases. Looked up from germline, CDR1 is LNHDA and CDR2 is SQIVND (reference sequence). The ends lost 5 bases at V and 7 bases at J; junction bases unmatched: 4. The CDR3 contains 14 residues. The CDR3 DNA follows: TGTGCCAGTAGTGATGGGACAGGGGGGAATGAGCAGTTCTTC. Amino acid sequence: CASSDGTGGNEQFF.

The V call is TRBV7-9, the J call TRBJ1-1; 11 positions match TRBD1. The germline V gene encodes CDR1 SEHNR and CDR2 FQNEAQ (reference sequence). There are 15 residues in the CDR3. The ends lost 5 bases at V and 4 bases at J; junction bases unmatched: 6. DNA for the CDR3: TGTGCCAGCAGCCCACGGACAGGGGGCATCACTGAAGCTTTCTTT. It encodes CASSPRTGGITEAFF.

This clone was found once. The rearrangement joins TRBV9 to TRBJ2-1; D is possibly TRBD1 (6 bases). This CDR3 comprises 13 residues. V lost 4 bases, J lost 8 bases, and 13 bases lay in between. CDR1 is SGDLS, CDR2 YYNGEE, per germline. CDR3 sequence: CASSRQVRDEQFF. Here the CDR3 DNA reads TGTGCCAGCAGCCGACAGGTACGTGATGAGCAGTTCTTC.

This clone appeared a single time. The chain uses TRBV4-1 and TRBJ2-1; D is possibly TRBD2 (5 bases). Trimming took 3 bases from V and 0 from J, leaving 12 bases between them. Per the germline V gene, CDR1 is MGHRA and CDR2 is YSYEKL. The CDR3 spans 16 residues. The DNA for the CDR3 is TGCGCCAGCAGCCAGGACGGAGGATACTCCTACAATGAGCAGTTCTTC. Translated, it gives CASSQDGGYSYNEQFF.

Written as DNA, the CDR3 is TGCGCCAGCAGCTTTTCCCGGGGGGGCACAGATACGCAGTATTTT. Its protein product is CASSFSRGGTDTQYF. This chain links TRBV5-1 with TRBJ2-3, with 7 bases fitting TRBD2. V shed 2 bases, J shed 1 base, and the junction held 4 bases outside the gene matches. Germline V gives CDR1 SGHRS, CDR2 YFSETQ. The CDR3 runs 15 residues.

The rearrangement joins TRBV10-2 to TRBJ2-3, with unresolved D. Germline V CDR1 and CDR2: WSHSY, SAAADI. CDR3 length: 14 residues. V lost 6 bases, J lost 1 base, and 11 bases lay in between. The CDR3 DNA reads TGCGCCAGCAGGACCCCCCCTCGCACAGATACGCAGTATTTT. This translates into CASRTPPRTDTQYF.

The J gene is TRBJ2-2, the V gene TRBV7-8, with unresolved D. Trimming stripped 5 bases from V and 2 bases from J, with 12 bases between. Germline lookup yields CDR1 SGHVS and CDR2 FQNEAQ. CDR3 length equals 15 residues. The CDR3 protein is CASSQRAGNTGELFF. CDR3 DNA sequence: TGTGCCAGCAGCCAAAGGGCAGGAAACACCGGGGAGCTGTTTTTT.

The CDR3 sequence: CASSSPRGQTNNEQFF. The CDR3 DNA reads TGTGCCAGCAGCTCACCGCGGGGACAGACTAACAATGAGCAGTTCTTC. This chain links TRBV11-2 with TRBJ2-1; possible D gene TRBD1, 7 bases. Trimming removed 4 bases at V and 5 bases at J, with 18 bases between. The germline V gene has CDR1 SGHAT and CDR2 FQNNGV. The CDR3 totals 16 residues.

The rearrangement uses TRBV10-3 and TRBJ2-3; D is ambiguous. Trimming pared 0 bases from V and 10 bases from J, leaving 11 bases between. CDR3 size: 13 residues. Germline V lookup: CDR1 ENHRY, CDR2 SYGVKD. CDR3 DNA sequence: TGTGCCATCAGTGAGTCGGCTGGAAGAGCGCAGTATTTT. This gives the protein CAISESAGRAQYF.

The chain couples TRBV29-1 to TRBJ1-5, with 10 positions matching TRBD1. CDR3 length: 13 amino acids. The germline CDR1 and CDR2 sequences are SQVTM and ANQGSEA. The V segment lost 6 bases and the J segment 4 bases; nucleotides outside the gene matches: 3. The CDR3 spells CSVPGQGNQPQHF. For the CDR3, the DNA is TGCAGCGTCCCGGGACAGGGGAATCAGCCCCAGCATTTT.